This T cell receptor beta chain is from a study of OX40 agonist ivuxolimab in advanced cancers. As for the study more broadly: Ivuxolimab was an agonistic, fully human IgG2 monoclonal antibody directed against OX40 (CD134), a costimulatory receptor. Intravenous ivuxolimab was administered to patients every 2 weeks at six dose levels: 0.01, 0.1, 0.3, 1.5, 3 and 10 mg/kg. Of the roughly 52 patients in dose escalation, about 20 had hepatocellular carcinoma, some 15 had melanoma, 9 had renal cell carcinoma and 9 had head and neck cancer. The dose-escalation cohort was roughly 80% male with a mean age of roughly 62 years, ranging from about 23 to 85. Prior anti-PD-1, anti-PD-L1 or anti-CTLA-4 therapy was permitted, and 30% to 45% of dose-escalation patients had received checkpoint inhibitors. Partial responses were achieved by three dose-escalation patients, of whom one had hepatocellular carcinoma and two had cutaneous melanoma. The point of sequencing TCRbeta in the periphery was to test whether ivuxolimab changed TCR sequence diversity and drove clonal T-cell expansion. The paper covers the monotherapy dose-escalation part of the phase I ivuxolimab trial, which included N of about 50 patients.

The trial excluded patients who had a history of autoimmune disease or who were on systemic immunosuppression. Peripheral blood for TCR sequencing was collected from all dose cohorts at baseline, on cycle 4 day 1, and on cycle 7 day 1. Samples came from an open-label, multicenter, first-in-human phase I dose-escalation trial of ivuxolimab. Adults with locally advanced or metastatic melanoma, renal cell carcinoma, hepatocellular carcinoma or head and neck squamous cell carcinoma were enrolled in the trial. CD4+ and CD8+ T cells were sorted separately from peripheral blood before TCR sequencing. For sequencing of the TCRbeta CDR3 region, genomic DNA was extracted from the sorted cells. TCRbeta CDR3 regions were sequenced using the immunoSEQ Assay. Drawn from immuneACCESS, this table holds only the in-frame rearrangements with V and J called that TCRdb kept. Clones are partly lost; checked studies trace under half to an unresolved V gene and leave the rest unexplained. The sample table shows approximately 94,000 clones, and under 90% are seen once. The top ten clones comprise 1% to 1.3% of the sample.

For this clone: Its cognate antigen has yet to be identified. The sample holds no much larger clone one base away, and base qualities are not on file.

The study at large found these results: In the 0.1-3.0 mg/kg groups, partial responders had among the lowest normalized peripheral clonal expansion, particularly in CD8+ T cells. At doses of 0.1 to 3.0 mg/kg, clonal expansion of both CD4+ and CD8+ T cells in blood was seen between baseline and week 6. On average, CD8+ T cells showed more expanded clones than CD4+ T cells after ivuxolimab. Low levels of normalized T-cell clonal expansion were also seen in some patients who did not respond. The antigen specificity of the peripheral T cells that underwent clonal expansion was not determined.

From the germline V gene, CDR1 is KGHSH and CDR2 is LQKENI. The CDR3 measures 13 amino acids from cysteine to phenylalanine. Only CDR3 DNA remains: 39 bases, in frame from the first base. The germline ends are 11 bases apart after V is trimmed by 3 bases and J by 8 bases. This clonotype was sampled from an adult with an advanced solid tumor such as melanoma, head and neck, liver or kidney cancer. Recombination connected TRBV18 to TRBJ1-3, with the identity of the D gene unclear. This sample comprised CD4+ or CD8+ T cells sorted from blood, obtained in a trial of the OX40 agonist ivuxolimab. The CDR3 amino acid sequence is: CASSPGHGDTIYF. The sequenced DNA: TGTGCCAGCTCACCTGGGCACGGGGACACCATATATTTT.